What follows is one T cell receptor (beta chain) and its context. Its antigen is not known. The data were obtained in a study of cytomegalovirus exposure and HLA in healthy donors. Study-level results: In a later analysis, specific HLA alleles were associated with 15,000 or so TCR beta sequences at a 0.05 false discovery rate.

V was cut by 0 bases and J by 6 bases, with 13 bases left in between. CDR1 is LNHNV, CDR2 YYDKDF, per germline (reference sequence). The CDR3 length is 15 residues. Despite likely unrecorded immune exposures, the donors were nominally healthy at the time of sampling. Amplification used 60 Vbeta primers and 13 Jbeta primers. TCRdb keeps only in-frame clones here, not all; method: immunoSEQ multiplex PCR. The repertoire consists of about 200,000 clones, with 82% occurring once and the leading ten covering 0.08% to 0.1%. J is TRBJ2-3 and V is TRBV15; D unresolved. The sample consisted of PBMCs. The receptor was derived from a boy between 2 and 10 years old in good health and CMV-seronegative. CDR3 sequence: CATSRDQSAEDTQYF. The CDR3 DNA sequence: TGTGCCACCAGCAGAGATCAAAGCGCTGAGGATACGCAGTATTTT.